This paragraph covers one T cell receptor beta chain sequence. Its antigen remains unidentified. The germline CDR1 and CDR2 sequences are DFQATT and SNEGSKA (reference sequence). Trimming removed 0 bases from V and 5 bases from J; junction bases left unmatched: 9. The CDR3 covers 15 residues. The entry originates in a study of blood T cells in healthy people across ages. Study-level findings and limits: Among T cells, TCR beta diversity per million cells dropped roughly linearly as age rose.

The second PCR ran roughly 7 to 12 cycles with a sample-barcoded 5' primer and J-beta primers. Each sample yielded at least 3 million CDR3-containing paired-end reads. TCRdb passed the 5' RACE reads through MiXCR, listing each CDR3 protein once. The table has around 800,000 distinct CDR3 sequences, around 43% seen once. The receptor's source is a man aged 55 to 70 in good health. The chain employs TRBV20-1 and TRBJ2-7; 8 bases are shared with TRBD2. Source material: blood. CDR3 in DNA: TGCAGTGCTAGAGATAGCCGGCGGGGGGTTGACGAGCAGTACTTC. Translation gives CSARDSRRGVDEQYF.